This entry is about one T cell receptor beta chain. Its antigen is undetermined. The sample belongs to a study of CXCR3-negative and CXCR3-positive naive CD8 T cells. UMI-labeled TRB cDNA libraries were prepared by 5' RACE. TCRdb reprocessed the 5' RACE reads and reports one entry per CDR3 protein, with no DNA. Its listing shows about 85,000 distinct CDR3 sequences. The CDR3 has 14 amino acids. The germline V gene has CDR1 MDHEN and CDR2 SYDVKM. Triplicate approximately 300,000-cell sorts were made of each CD8+ T cell subset. Naive CD8+ T cells displayed a CD45RO-CCR7+CD27+CD95- phenotype. Points from the study as a whole: TRB CDR3 properties indicated TCR strength, while surface CD5 was similar across naive subsets. When CXCR3-positive naive cells were set against CXCR3-negative naive cells, the former had more hydrophobic TRB CDR3s.

The gene calls are TRBV28 and TRBJ2-3. Material for sequencing was naive CXCR3+ CD8+ T cells from blood. Subset in this sample: CD45RO-CCR7+CD27+CD95- naive CD8+ T cells expressing CXCR3 (TNR3+). The source of this sequence is a human donor in good health. Some clones in this sample may be carry-over from other donors' samples. CDR3 residues: CASRLTWSTDTQYF. Variable domain in full (rest from reference TRBV28 and TRBJ2-3): DVKVTQSSRYLVKRTGEKVFLECVQDMDHENMFWYRQDPGLGLRLIYFSYDVKMKEKGDIPEGYSVSREKKERFSLILESASTNQTSMYLCASRLTWSTDTQYFGPGTRLTVL.